This TCR beta chain came from a study of blood T cell repertoires in COVID-19. Study context: Spain, Italy and the United States supplied samples that represented acute and convalescent COVID-19. PBMCs, B-cell-depleted T cells, or T cells were the source of the cDNA or gDNA that made up the material.

In the original analysis: Reference gene primers were amplified, and this amplification served to estimate nucleated cell counts. Measured with immunoSEQ multiplex PCR; TCRdb has only the in-frame clones, and not every one. D and trimming come from the DNA, and the V and J calls and clone size come from that table. The sample consists of 60,000 or so clones, around 85% of them appearing once. The V and J ends lost 6 bases and 3 bases respectively, with 9 bases between them. Germline CDR1 MRHNA, CDR2 SNTAGT. The CDR3 is 13 residues long. This clonotype was obtained from a human donor in a cohort sampled during active COVID-19. Sample: peripheral blood. The chain recombines TRBV6-4 with TRBJ1-5; weak D call: TRBD1 (6 bases). CDR3 amino acids: CASSEGVNQPQHF. The CDR3 region has the DNA TGTGCCAGCAGCGAGGGGGTCAATCAGCCCCAGCATTTT.